A selection of T cell receptor beta chains follows, all from one sample in a study of blood T cells in healthy people across ages. MiXCR was run by TCRdb on the 5' RACE reads, yielding one entry per CDR3 protein. Of hundreds of thousands of distinct CDR3 sequences in the sample, around 45% are singletons; the top ten hold 25% to 35%. Sequenced: blood. The receptors were gathered from a woman in her sixties in good health. CDR3s include the opening cysteine and the closing phenylalanine or tryptophan. The D gene is left open where the match is weak. Clone size is shown for a subset of rows, as once, few, many or a class of expanded clone.

13	.	TRBV3-1	TRBJ2-3	.	CASSPSGARVRYF	TGTGCCAGCAGTCCCTCCGGAGCCAGGGTCAGGTATTTT
16	TRBD2	TRBV5-1	TRBJ2-7	.	CASSLDPGLAGDEQYF	TGCGCCAGCAGCTTGGACCCGGGACTAGCGGGAGATGAGCAGTACTTC
12	TRBD2	TRBV29-1	TRBJ2-3	many	CSGRDYTDTQYF	TGCAGCGGACGGGACTACACAGATACGCAGTATTTT
14	.	TRBV20-1	TRBJ1-4	few	CSATWGGRSEKLFF	TGCAGTGCTACCTGGGGGGGCAGGAGTGAAAAACTGTTTTTT
12	.	TRBV5-1	TRBJ2-7	.	CASSLPSSEQYF	TGCGCCAGCAGCTTGCCCTCCTCCGAGCAGTACTTC
13	TRBD1	TRBV28	TRBJ1-2	.	CASSLTGVVGYTF	TGTGCCAGCAGTTTAACAGGGGTGGTTGGCTACACCTTC
11	.	TRBV3-1	TRBJ1-2	few	CASSQERGYTF	TGTGCCAGCAGCCAAGAAAGGGGCTACACCTTC
15	.	TRBV5-1	TRBJ1-1	.	CASSLGPARGTEAFF	TGCGCCAGCAGCTTGGGGCCCGCCCGTGGAACTGAAGCTTTCTTT
15	TRBD1	TRBV5-1	TRBJ2-7	.	CASSLGGRGLYEQYF	TGCGCCAGCAGCTTGGGGGGCAGGGGGCTGTATGAGCAGTACTTC
13	TRBD2	TRBV20-1	TRBJ2-5	few	CSARGLAGGVQYF	TGCAGTGCTAGAGGACTAGCGGGAGGGGTGCAGTACTTC
13	TRBD1	TRBV7-2	TRBJ2-1	.	CASSKQGYNEQFF	TGTGCCAGCAGCAAACAGGGGTACAATGAGCAGTTCTTC
13	TRBD1	TRBV7-6	TRBJ2-1	.	CASSSYRGREQFF	TGTGCCAGCAGCTCCTACAGGGGAAGAGAGCAGTTCTTC
14	TRBD2	TRBV7-2	TRBJ2-7	few	CASRPSGRSYEQYF	TGTGCCAGCAGACCTAGCGGGAGATCCTACGAGCAGTACTTC
15	.	TRBV6-6	TRBJ2-1	.	CASSKTRDPYNEQFF	TGCGCCAGCAGTAAAACTAGAGATCCCTACAATGAGCAGTTCTTC
16	.	TRBV4-2	TRBJ1-2	many	CASSQDTQGFNYGYTF	TGTGCCAGCAGCCAAGATACGCAGGGCTTTAACTATGGCTACACCTTC
17	TRBD2	TRBV24-1	TRBJ2-3	few	CATSDPGLAASTDTQYF	TGTGCCACCAGTGATCCCGGACTAGCGGCCAGCACAGATACGCAGTATTTT
16	.	TRBV5-5	TRBJ2-7	few	CASLGQVGYGSYEQYF	TGTGCCAGCCTCGGACAAGTGGGGTACGGCTCCTACGAGCAGTACTTC
14	.	TRBV27	TRBJ2-7	few	CASSLNGPTYEQYF	TGTGCCAGCAGTTTAAACGGACCCACCTACGAGCAGTACTTC
20	.	TRBV12-3/TRBV12-4	TRBJ2-7	.	CASSPPDKAIGLKGLYEQYF	TGTGCCAGCAGCCCTCCCGATAAGGCAATCGGACTCAAGGGCCTCTACGAGCAGTACTTC
16	.	TRBV2	TRBJ2-1	.	CASSEASAVLEGEQFF	TGTGCCAGCAGTGAAGCGTCGGCGGTGCTAGAGGGTGAGCAGTTCTTC
16	TRBD1	TRBV4-1	TRBJ1-1	.	CASSRTTSRQGLEAFF	TGCGCCAGCAGCCGCACAACATCTCGACAGGGCCTTGAAGCTTTCTTT
14	.	TRBV25-1	TRBJ1-1	.	CASSDPGSDTEVFF	TGTGCCAGCAGTGACCCAGGGTCGGACACTGAAGTTTTCTTT
11	.	TRBV29-1	TRBJ1-2	few	CSVSGADGYTF	TGCAGCGTGAGTGGTGCGGATGGCTACACCTTC
15	TRBD1	TRBV5-1	TRBJ2-1	.	CASSYGQGANNEQFF	TGCGCCAGCAGCTATGGACAGGGGGCAAACAATGAGCAGTTCTTC
16	TRBD1	TRBV7-9	TRBJ2-1	.	CASSWGQGASLDEQFF	TGTGCCAGCAGCTGGGGACAGGGGGCATCTCTGGATGAGCAGTTCTTC
14	TRBD2	TRBV7-2	TRBJ2-3	.	CASRASGRPDTQYF	TGTGCCAGCAGGGCTAGCGGGCGCCCAGATACGCAGTATTTT
16	.	TRBV12-3/TRBV12-4	TRBJ2-2	.	CASSFFAIGPTGELFF	TGTGCCAGCAGTTTTTTTGCCATCGGACCCACCGGGGAGCTGTTTTTT
15	TRBD2	TRBV29-1	TRBJ2-2	.	CSVGSGQTSGGELFF	TGCAGCGTTGGAAGCGGCCAAACTAGCGGCGGGGAGCTGTTTTTT
11	.	TRBV20-1	TRBJ2-7	.	CSARSDYEQYF	TGCAGTGCTAGATCTGACTACGAGCAGTACTTC
13	TRBD1	TRBV20-1	TRBJ2-7	.	CSASTGGIYEQYF	TGCAGTGCTTCGACAGGGGGGATCTACGAGCAGTACTTC
12	.	TRBV29-1	TRBJ1-4	.	CSAQTGNEKLFF	TGCAGCGCGCAAACAGGGAATGAAAAACTGTTTTTT
16	TRBD2	TRBV6-6	TRBJ2-3	.	CASSSPRAGVTDTQYF	TGTGCCAGCAGCTCCCCTAGAGCGGGGGTCACAGATACGCAGTATTTT
14	.	TRBV6-1	TRBJ1-2	few	CASSEVGVSYGYTF	TGTGCCAGCAGTGAAGTGGGGGTTTCCTATGGCTACACCTTC
16	TRBD1	TRBV28	TRBJ2-3	.	CASSLRTGATTDTQYF	TGTGCCAGCAGTTTACGGACAGGGGCGACCACAGATACGCAGTATTTT
17	TRBD2	TRBV15	TRBJ2-1	.	CATSRGGGRAAYNEQFF	TGTGCCACCAGCAGAGGCGGCGGGAGAGCCGCCTACAATGAGCAGTTCTTC
14	.	TRBV3-1	TRBJ2-7	.	CASSQAGRPYEQYF	TGTGCCAGCAGCCAAGCCGGCAGACCCTACGAGCAGTACTTC
13	.	TRBV28	TRBJ2-1	.	CASREALHNEQFF	TGTGCCAGCAGGGAGGCCCTCCACAATGAGCAGTTCTTC
15	.	TRBV15	TRBJ2-1	.	CATSRDFTRANEQFF	TGTGCCACCAGCAGAGACTTCACGAGGGCCAATGAGCAGTTCTTC
15	.	TRBV6-5	TRBJ2-5	.	CASNSGGGGQETQYF	TGTGCCAGCAATAGTGGGGGAGGAGGCCAAGAGACCCAGTACTTC